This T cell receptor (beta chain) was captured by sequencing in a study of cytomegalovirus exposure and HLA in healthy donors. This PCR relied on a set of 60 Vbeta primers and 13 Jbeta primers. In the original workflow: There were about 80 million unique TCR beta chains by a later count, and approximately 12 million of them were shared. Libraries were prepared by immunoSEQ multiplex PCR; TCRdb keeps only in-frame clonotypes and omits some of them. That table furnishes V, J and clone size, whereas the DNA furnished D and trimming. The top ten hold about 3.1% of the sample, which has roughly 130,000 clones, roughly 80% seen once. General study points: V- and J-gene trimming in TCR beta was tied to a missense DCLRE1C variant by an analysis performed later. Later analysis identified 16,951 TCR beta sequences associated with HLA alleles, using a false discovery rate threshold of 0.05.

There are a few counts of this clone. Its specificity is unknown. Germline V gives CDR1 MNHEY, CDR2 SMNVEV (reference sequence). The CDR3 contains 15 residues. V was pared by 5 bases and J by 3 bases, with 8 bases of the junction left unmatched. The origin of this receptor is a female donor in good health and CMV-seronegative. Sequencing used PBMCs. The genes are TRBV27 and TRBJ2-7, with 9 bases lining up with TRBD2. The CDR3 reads CASSPWGSGSYEQYF. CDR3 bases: TGTGCCAGCAGTCCCTGGGGTAGCGGGAGCTACGAGCAGTACTTC.